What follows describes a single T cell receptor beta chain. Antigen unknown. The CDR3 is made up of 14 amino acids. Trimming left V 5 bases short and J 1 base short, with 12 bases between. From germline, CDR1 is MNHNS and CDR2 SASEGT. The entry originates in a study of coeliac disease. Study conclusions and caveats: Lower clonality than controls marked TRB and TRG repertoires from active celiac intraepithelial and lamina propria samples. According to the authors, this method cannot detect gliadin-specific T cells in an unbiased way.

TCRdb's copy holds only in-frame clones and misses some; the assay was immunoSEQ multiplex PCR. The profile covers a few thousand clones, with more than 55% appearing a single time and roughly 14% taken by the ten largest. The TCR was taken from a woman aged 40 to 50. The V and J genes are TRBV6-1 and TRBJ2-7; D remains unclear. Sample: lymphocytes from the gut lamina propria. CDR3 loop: CASSFADFSYEQYF. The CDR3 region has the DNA TGTGCCAGCAGTTTCGCAGACTTTTCCTACGAGCAGTACTTC.